The sequence of this TCR beta chain was determined in a study of early T cells in non-severe SARS-CoV-2 infection. CDR3 length: 18 residues. Germline trimming cut 2 bases from V and 5 bases from J; bases unmatched to any gene: 14. CDR1 and CDR2 from the germline V gene are LGHNA and YSLEER. The table lists this clonotype with a few counts. Unique molecular identifier tags were affixed to discrete cDNA molecules. MiXCR, run by TCRdb on the 5' RACE reads, gives a single entry per CDR3 protein. The sample consists of 50,000 or so distinct CDR3 sequences, roughly 12% of them appearing once. This chain connects TRBV4-3 to TRBJ2-3, with 9 bases lining up with TRBD2. The specimen sequenced was whole blood. The receptor comes from an adult who was a healthcare worker with PCR-confirmed SARS-CoV-2 infection or an uninfected control (not recorded which). The CDR3 DNA sequence: TGCGCCAGCAGCCAAAGGGCCCGGGAGGGAGCGGGAGGAGATACGCAGTATTTT. It encodes CASSQRAREGAGGDTQYF.